Ten or more counts support the clone carrying this T cell receptor beta chain. What it recognizes is unknown. Trimming stripped 2 bases from V and 7 bases from J, with 21 bases between. The CDR3 has 17 residues. This record belongs to a study of T cells in Graves' hyperthyroidism and ophthalmopathy. Study information: The blood sample was taken at first diagnosis, before treatment began.

RNA transcripts yielded amplified TCR beta CDR3 regions. Primed by the HTBI set, a first-round RT-PCR was run on the TCR CDR3. Each CDR3 protein is one row after TCRdb ran MiXCR on the multiplex PCR reads. Of fewer than 900,000 distinct CDR3 sequences in the sample, around 17% were seen once. Study-wide points: Model-based prediction identified ophthalmopathy a median about 6.8 months prior to its onset. Ophthalmopathy cases were set apart from stable hyperthyroidism by a 13 V-J model.

The patients, who ranged from 18 to 65 in age, presented with newly diagnosed hyperthyroidism lasting under 2 months. The V gene is TRBV12-3 or TRBV12-4, the J gene TRBJ2-4, with a weak D call TRBD2 (6 bases). The clonotype comes from a young man with Graves' hyperthyroidism. What was sequenced was blood. The CDR3 DNA reads as TGTGCCAGCAGTTTATTCACCCCGGACCTTGGGGGGAACATTCAGTACTTC. Encoded protein: CASSLFTPDLGGNIQYF.